The 2 T cell receptor beta chains below all came from one sample that was sequenced in a study of blood T cell repertoires in COVID-19. Only in-frame clones appear in the TCRdb table, and some are missing; sequencing was by immunoSEQ multiplex PCR. The sample consists of almost 400,000 clones, about 90% of them appearing once. Sequences were obtained from PBMCs or T cells enriched from blood (not recorded which). Receptors were obtained from a woman in her twenties or thirties who had recovered from COVID-19.

This sequence joins TRBV4-2 and TRBJ2-7, with 9 positions matching TRBD1. Germline V gives CDR1 LGHNA, CDR2 YNFKEQ. V lost 0 bases, J lost 2 bases, and 2 bases stayed unmatched. This CDR3 comprises 15 residues. The CDR3 sequence is CASSQDRDRAYEQYF. DNA for the CDR3: TGTGCCAGCAGCCAAGATCGGGACAGGGCCTACGAGCAGTACTTC.

The chain joins TRBV6-5 to TRBJ1-5, with D tentatively TRBD1 (6 bases). Per the germline V gene, CDR1 is MNHEY and CDR2 is SVGAGI. The CDR3 is 13 amino acids. V gave up 2 bases and J gave up 10 bases, with 12 bases separating them. The CDR3 coding sequence is TGTGCCAGCAGTTACGGGGGCGCGGGCCCCCAGCATTTT. This gives the protein CASSYGGAGPQHF.